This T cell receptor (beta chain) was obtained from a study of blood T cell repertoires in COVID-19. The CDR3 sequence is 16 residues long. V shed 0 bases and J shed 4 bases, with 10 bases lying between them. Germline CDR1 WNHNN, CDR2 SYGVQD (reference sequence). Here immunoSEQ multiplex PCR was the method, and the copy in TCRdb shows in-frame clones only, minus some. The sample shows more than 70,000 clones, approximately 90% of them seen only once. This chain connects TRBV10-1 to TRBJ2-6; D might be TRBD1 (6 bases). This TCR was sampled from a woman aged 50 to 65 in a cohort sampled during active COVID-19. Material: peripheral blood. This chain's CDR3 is CASSESRGQGANVLTF. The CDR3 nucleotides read TGCGCCAGCAGTGAGTCTCGGGGACAAGGGGCCAACGTCCTGACTTTC.